Following are 7 T cell receptor beta chains from one sample sequenced in a study of shared T cell receptors in the human thymus. Profiling relied on immunoSEQ multiplex PCR, and the TCRdb table lists in-frame clones only, not all of them. The table records around 730,000 clones, approximately 85% of them present only once. These data were likewise used in another study, on human thymus T cells.

The sample taken for sequencing was thymocytes. The receptor source for this set is a girl less than two years old with a congenital heart defect.

This clone was picked up a small number of times. The rearrangement uses TRBV5-4 and TRBJ1-1, with 9 bases matching TRBD1. Germline V gene data show CDR1 as SGHNT and CDR2 as YYREEE (reference sequence). The CDR3 totals 17 residues. The trim removed 2 bases at V and 4 bases at J, leaving 12 bases unmatched. The CDR3 DNA is TGTGCCAGCAGCTTTGGGTGGGACAGGGAAGTTATCACTGAAGCTTTCTTT. It translates to CASSFGWDREVITEAFF.

CDR3 loop: CASSFRDRESQETQYF. CDR3 nucleotides: TGCGCCAGCAGCTTCCGGGACAGGGAGTCCCAAGAGACCCAGTACTTC. The chain recombines TRBV5-1 with TRBJ2-5, with 9 bases fitting TRBD1. The CDR3 consists of 16 residues. The ends lost 2 bases at V and 1 base at J; junction bases unmatched: 6. Germline CDR1 and CDR2: SGHRS and YFSETQ.

CDR3 nucleotides: TGTGCCAGCAGTGACTCAAGGACAGGGAACTATGGCTACACCTTC. Amino acid sequence: CASSDSRTGNYGYTF. The chain is built from TRBV6-4 and TRBJ1-2, with 8 bases that match TRBD1. Looked up from germline, CDR1 is MRHNA and CDR2 is SNTAGT. Trimming cost V 0 bases and J 2 bases; bases outside gene matches: 2. The CDR3 consists of 15 residues.

V and J are TRBV5-4 and TRBJ2-7; tentatively, D is TRBD2 (6 bases). Looked up from germline, CDR1 is SGHNT and CDR2 is YYREEE (reference sequence). This CDR3 has 15 amino acids. The V end lost 2 bases, the J end lost 3 bases, and 15 bases lay between the germline ends. CDR3 sequence reads: CASSFRGTPIYEQYF. The CDR3, as DNA: TGTGCCAGCAGCTTCCGCGGGACCCCGATCTACGAGCAGTACTTC. Full variable domain (remainder filled in from reference TRBV5-4 and TRBJ2-7): ETGVTQSPTHLIKTRGQQVTLRCSSQSGHNTVSWYQQALGQGPQFIFQYYREEENGRGNFPPRFSGLQFPNYSSELNVNALELDDSALYLCASSFRGTPIYEQYFGPGTRLTVT.

Written as DNA, the CDR3 is TGTGCCAGCAGACAAGACAGGTCCCCCAATTCACCCCTCCACTTT. Residues: CASRQDRSPNSPLHF. J is TRBJ1-6 and V is TRBV28, with D perhaps TRBD1 (6 bases). CDR3 length equals 15 residues. Trimming pared 6 bases from V and 7 bases from J, leaving 16 bases between. Germline V gene lookup returns CDR1 MDHEN and CDR2 SYDVKM.

The rearrangement joins TRBV6-5 to TRBJ2-7, with D uncertain. The CDR3 covers 13 residues. Trimming cost V 5 bases and J 2 bases, with 10 bases left between them. Germline CDR1 reads MNHEY; CDR2 reads SVGAGI. CDR3 region: CASSPRSTYEQYF. CDR3 bases: TGTGCCAGCAGTCCCCGGAGCACCTACGAGCAGTACTTC.

The V and J genes are TRBV18 and TRBJ1-6; 7 bases agree with TRBD1. Germline lookup yields CDR1 KGHSH and CDR2 LQKENI. CDR3 size: 15 residues. After removal of 5 bases from V and 2 bases from J, the junction contained 3 bases not matched to a gene. The CDR3 DNA follows: TGTGCCAGCTCAGCCACAGGGGCCTATAATTCACCCCTCCACTTT. This encodes CASSATGAYNSPLHF. Supplemented by reference TRBV18 and TRBJ1-6, the full variable domain reads NAGVMQNPRHLVRRRGQEARLRCSPMKGHSHVYWYRQLPEEGLKFMVYLQKENIIDESGMPKERFSAEFPKEGPSILRIQQVVRGDSAAYFCASSATGAYNSPLHFGNGTRLTVT.